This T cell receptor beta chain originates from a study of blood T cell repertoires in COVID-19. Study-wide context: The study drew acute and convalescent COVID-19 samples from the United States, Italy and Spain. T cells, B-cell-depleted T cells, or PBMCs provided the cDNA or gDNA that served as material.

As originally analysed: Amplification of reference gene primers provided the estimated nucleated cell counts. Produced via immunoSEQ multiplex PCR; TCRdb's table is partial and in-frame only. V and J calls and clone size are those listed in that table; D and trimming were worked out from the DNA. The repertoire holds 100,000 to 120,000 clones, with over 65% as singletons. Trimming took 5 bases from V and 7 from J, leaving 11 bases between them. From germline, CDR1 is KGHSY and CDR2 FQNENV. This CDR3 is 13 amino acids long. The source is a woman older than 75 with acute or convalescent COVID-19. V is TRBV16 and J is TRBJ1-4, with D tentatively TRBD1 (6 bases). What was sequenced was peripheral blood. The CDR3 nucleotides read TGTGCCAGCAGCTCGGGACACGCTGAAAAACTGTTTTTT. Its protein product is CASSSGHAEKLFF. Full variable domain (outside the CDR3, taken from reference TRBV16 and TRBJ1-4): GEEVAQTPKHLVRGEGQKAKLYCAPIKGHSYVFWYQQVLKNEFKFLISFQNENVFDETGMPKERFSAKCLPNSPCSLEIQATKLEDSAVYFCASSSGHAEKLFFGSGTQLSVL.